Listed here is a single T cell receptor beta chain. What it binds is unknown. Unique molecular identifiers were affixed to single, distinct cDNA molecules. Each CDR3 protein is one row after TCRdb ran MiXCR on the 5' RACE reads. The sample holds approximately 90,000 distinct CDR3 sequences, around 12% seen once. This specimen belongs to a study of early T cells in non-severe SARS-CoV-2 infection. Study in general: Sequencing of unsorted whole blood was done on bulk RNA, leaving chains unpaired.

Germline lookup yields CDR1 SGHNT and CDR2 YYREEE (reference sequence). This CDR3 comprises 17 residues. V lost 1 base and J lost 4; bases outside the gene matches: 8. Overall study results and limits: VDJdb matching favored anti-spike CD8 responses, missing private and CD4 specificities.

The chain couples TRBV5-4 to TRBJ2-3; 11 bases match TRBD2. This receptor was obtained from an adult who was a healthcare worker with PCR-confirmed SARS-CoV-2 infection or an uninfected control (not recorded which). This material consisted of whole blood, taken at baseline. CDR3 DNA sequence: TGTGCCAGCAGCTTGAAACTAGCGGGAGACATTCCAGATACGCAGTATTTT. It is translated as CASSLKLAGDIPDTQYF.